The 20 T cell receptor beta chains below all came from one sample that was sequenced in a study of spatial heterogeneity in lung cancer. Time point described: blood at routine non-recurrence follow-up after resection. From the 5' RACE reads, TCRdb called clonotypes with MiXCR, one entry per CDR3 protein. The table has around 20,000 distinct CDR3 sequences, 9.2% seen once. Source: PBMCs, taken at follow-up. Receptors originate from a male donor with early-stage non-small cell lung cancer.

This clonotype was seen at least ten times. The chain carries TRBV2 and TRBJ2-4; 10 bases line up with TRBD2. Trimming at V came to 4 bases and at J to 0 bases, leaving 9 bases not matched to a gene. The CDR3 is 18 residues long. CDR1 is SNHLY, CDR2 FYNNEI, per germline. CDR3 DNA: TGTGCCAGCAGTGGACTAGCGGGCCGCTTCCTAGCCAAAAACATTCAGTACTTC. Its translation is CASSGLAGRFLAKNIQYF. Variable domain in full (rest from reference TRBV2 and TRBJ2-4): EPEVTQTPSHQVTQMGQEVILRCVPISNHLYFYWYRQILGQKVEFLVSFYNNEISEKSEIFDDQFSVERPDGSNFTLKIRSTKLEDSAMYFCASSGLAGRFLAKNIQYFGAGTRLSVL.

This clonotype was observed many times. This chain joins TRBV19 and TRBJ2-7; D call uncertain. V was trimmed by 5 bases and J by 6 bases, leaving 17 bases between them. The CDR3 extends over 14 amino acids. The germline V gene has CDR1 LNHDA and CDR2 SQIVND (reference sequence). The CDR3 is CASSSSGFPGEQYF. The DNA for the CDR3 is TGTGCCAGTAGTTCTTCCGGGTTTCCCGGCGAGCAGTACTTC.

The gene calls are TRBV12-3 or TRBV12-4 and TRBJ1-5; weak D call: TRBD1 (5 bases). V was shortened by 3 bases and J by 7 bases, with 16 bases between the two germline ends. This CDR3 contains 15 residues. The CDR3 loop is CASSLVSGQGQPQHF. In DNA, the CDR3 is TGTGCCAGCAGTTTGGTTAGCGGCCAGGGACAGCCCCAGCATTTT.

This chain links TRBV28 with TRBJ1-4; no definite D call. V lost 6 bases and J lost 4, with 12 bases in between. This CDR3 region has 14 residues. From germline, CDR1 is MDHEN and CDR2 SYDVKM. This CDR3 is CASRPGRDNEKLFF. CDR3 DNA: TGTGCCAGCAGACCCGGACGGGATAATGAAAAACTGTTTTTT. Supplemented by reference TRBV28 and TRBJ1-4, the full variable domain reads DVKVTQSSRYLVKRTGEKVFLECVQDMDHENMFWYRQDPGLGLRLIYFSYDVKMKEKGDIPEGYSVSREKKERFSLILESASTNQTSMYLCASRPGRDNEKLFFGSGTQLSVL.

CDR3 residues: CASGQGNQPQHF. In DNA, the CDR3 is TGTGCCAGTGGACAGGGCAATCAGCCCCAGCATTTT. The rearrangement links TRBV9 to TRBJ1-5, with TRBD1 identical over 7 bases. There are 12 residues in the CDR3. Germline CDR1 reads SGDLS; CDR2 reads YYNGEE. Losses at the gene ends were 8 bases for V and 2 bases for J; bases not matched to a gene: 1.

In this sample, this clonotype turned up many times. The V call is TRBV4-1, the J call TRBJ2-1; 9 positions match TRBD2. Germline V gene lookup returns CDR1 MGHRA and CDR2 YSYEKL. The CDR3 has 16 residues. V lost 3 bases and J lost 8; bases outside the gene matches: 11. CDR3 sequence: CASSHLAGAGRDEQFF. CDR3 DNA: TGCGCCAGCAGCCACTTAGCGGGGGCAGGCCGGGATGAGCAGTTCTTC.

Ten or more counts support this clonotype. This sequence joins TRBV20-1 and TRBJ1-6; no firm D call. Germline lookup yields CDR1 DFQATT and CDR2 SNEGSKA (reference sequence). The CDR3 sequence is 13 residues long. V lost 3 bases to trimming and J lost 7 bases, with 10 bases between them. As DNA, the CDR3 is TGCAGTGCTAGGCCCACAGCAAATTCACCCCTCCACTTT. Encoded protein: CSARPTANSPLHF.

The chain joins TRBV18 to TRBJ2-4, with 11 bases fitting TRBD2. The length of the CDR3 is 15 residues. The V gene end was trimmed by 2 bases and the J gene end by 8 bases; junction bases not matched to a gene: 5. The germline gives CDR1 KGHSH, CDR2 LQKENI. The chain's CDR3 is CASSPTSGRGDIQYF. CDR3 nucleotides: TGTGCCAGCTCACCAACTAGCGGGAGAGGGGACATTCAGTACTTC.

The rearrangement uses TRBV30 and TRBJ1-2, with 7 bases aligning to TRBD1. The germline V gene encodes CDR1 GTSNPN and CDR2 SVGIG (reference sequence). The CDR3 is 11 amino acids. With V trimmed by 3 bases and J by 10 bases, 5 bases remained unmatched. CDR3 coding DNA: TGTGCCTGGAGCAGACAGGGCCACTACACCTTC. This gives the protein CAWSRQGHYTF.

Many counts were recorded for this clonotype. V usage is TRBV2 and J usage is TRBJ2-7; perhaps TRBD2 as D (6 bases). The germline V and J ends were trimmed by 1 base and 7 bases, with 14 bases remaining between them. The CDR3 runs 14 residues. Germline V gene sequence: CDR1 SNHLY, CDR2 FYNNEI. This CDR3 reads CASSEVGGPEEQYF. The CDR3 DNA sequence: TGTGCCAGCAGTGAAGTGGGGGGTCCTGAAGAGCAGTACTTC.

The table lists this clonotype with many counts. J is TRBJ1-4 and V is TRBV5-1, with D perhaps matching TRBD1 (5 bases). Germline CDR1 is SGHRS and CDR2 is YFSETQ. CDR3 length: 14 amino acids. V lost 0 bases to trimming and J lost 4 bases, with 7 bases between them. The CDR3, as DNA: TGCGCCAGCAGCTTGGAGACAGATAATGAAAAACTGTTTTTT. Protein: CASSLETDNEKLFF.

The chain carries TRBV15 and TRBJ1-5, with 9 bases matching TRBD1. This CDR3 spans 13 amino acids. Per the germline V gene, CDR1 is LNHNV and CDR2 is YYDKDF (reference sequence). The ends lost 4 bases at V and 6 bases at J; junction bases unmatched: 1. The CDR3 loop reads CATSTDRGQPQHF. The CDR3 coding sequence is TGTGCCACCAGCACGGACAGGGGTCAGCCCCAGCATTTT.

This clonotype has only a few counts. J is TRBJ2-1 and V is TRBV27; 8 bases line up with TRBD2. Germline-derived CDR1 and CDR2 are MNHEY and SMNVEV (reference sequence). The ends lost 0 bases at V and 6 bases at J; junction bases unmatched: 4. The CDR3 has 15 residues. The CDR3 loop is CASSLSSGSFNEQFF. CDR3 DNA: TGTGCCAGCAGTTTATCCAGCGGGAGTTTCAATGAGCAGTTCTTC.

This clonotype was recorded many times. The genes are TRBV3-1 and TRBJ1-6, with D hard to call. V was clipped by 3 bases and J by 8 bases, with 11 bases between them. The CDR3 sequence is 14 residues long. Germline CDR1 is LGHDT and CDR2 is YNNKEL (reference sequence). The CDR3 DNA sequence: TGTGCCAGCAGCCAGTACCGGGTGGATTCACCCCTCCACTTT. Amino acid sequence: CASSQYRVDSPLHF.

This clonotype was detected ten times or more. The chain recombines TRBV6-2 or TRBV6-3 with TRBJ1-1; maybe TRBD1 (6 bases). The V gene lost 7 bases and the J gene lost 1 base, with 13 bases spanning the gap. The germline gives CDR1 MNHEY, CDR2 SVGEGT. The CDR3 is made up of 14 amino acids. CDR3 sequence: CASNPGGPNTEAFF. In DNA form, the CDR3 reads TGTGCCAGCAACCCCGGGGGGCCGAACACTGAAGCTTTCTTT.

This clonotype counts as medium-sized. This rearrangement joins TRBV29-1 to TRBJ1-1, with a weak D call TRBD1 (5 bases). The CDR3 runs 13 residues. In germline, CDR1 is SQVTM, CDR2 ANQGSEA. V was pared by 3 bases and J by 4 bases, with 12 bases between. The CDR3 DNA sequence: TGCAGCGTTGAGGGACGGAGGGGCACTGAAGCTTTCTTT. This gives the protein CSVEGRRGTEAFF.

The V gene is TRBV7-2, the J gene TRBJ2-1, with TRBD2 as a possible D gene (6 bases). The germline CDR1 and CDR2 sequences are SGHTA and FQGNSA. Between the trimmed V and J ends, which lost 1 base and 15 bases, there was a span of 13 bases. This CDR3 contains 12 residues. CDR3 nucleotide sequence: TGTGCCAGCAGCTTAGTTGGGGGGAGAGGGTTCTTC. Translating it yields CASSLVGGRGFF.

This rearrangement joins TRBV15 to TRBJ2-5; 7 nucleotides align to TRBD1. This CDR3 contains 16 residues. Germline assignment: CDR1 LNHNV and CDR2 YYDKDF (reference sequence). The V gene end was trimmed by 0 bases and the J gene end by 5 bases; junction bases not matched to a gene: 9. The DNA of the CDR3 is TGTGCCACCAGCAGAGATCGCGAGGGGGCGGTCGAGACCCAGTACTTC. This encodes CATSRDREGAVETQYF.

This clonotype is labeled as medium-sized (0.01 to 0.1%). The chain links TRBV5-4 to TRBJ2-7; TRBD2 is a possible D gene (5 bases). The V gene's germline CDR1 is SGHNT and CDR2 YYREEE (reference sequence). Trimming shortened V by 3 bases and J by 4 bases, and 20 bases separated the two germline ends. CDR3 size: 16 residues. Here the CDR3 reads CASSSLTSGQQYEQYF. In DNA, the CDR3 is TGTGCCAGCAGCTCACTAACTAGTGGCCAACAATACGAGCAGTACTTC.

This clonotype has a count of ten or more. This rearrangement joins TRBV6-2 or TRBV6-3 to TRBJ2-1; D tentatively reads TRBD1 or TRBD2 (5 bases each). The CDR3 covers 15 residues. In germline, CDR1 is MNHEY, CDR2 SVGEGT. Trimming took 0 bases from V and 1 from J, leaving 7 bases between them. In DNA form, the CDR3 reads TGTGCCAGCAGTTACTCAGGGGAGTCCTACAATGAGCAGTTCTTC. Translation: CASSYSGESYNEQFF.